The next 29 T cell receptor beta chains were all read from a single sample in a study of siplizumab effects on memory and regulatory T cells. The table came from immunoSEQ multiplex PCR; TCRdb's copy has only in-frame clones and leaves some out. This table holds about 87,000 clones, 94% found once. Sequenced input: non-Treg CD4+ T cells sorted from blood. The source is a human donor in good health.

The CDR3 protein is CASSLLSTANTGELFF. The CDR3 DNA reads TGTGCCAGCAGCTTATTGTCGACGGCGAACACCGGGGAGCTGTTTTTT. The rearrangement uses TRBV5-5 and TRBJ2-2; unclear D gene. V was shortened by 2 bases and J by 0 bases, with 11 bases between the two germline ends. CDR1 SGHKS and CDR2 YYEKEE come from the germline V gene (reference sequence). CDR3 length: 16 residues.

The CDR3 sequence: CASSRGAVGGVEAFF. Here the CDR3 DNA reads TGTGCCAGCAGCCGTGGGGCTGTGGGGGGTGTTGAAGCTTTCTTT. V usage is TRBV5-4 and J usage is TRBJ1-1; D is possibly TRBD1 (5 bases). The V end lost 4 bases, the J end lost 7 bases, and 20 bases lay between the germline ends. CDR1 and CDR2 from the germline V gene are SGHNT and YYREEE (reference sequence). The length of the CDR3 is 15 residues.

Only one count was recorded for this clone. The CDR3 DNA sequence: TGTGCCATCAGTACCACGGCGGGGCAAGGCACTGAAGCTTTCTTT. It specifies CAISTTAGQGTEAFF. V gene TRBV10-3 combines with J gene TRBJ1-1; perhaps TRBD1 as D (5 bases). The CDR3 length is 15 residues. Germline-derived CDR1 and CDR2 are ENHRY and SYGVKD. Trimming shortened V by 5 bases and J by 4 bases, and 17 bases separated the two germline ends.

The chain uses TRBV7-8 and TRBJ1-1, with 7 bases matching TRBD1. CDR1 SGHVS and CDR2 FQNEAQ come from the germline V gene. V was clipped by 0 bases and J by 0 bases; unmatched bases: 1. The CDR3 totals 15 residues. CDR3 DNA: TGTGCCAGCAGCTTAGCGGGACAGATGAACACTGAAGCTTTCTTT. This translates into CASSLAGQMNTEAFF.

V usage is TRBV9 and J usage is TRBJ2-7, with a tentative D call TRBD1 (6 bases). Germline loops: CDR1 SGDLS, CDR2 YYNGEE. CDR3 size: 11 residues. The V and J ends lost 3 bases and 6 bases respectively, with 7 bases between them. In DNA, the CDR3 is TGTGCCAGCAGCGGCAGGGGCGAGCAGTACTTC. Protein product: CASSGRGEQYF.

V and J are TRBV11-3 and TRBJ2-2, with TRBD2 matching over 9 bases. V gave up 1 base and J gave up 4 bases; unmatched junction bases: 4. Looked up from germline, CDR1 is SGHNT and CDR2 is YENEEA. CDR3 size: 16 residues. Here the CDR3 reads CASSLVLAGSTGELFF. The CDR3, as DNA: TGTGCCAGCAGCTTAGTCCTAGCGGGATCCACCGGGGAGCTGTTTTTT.

The CDR3 DNA sequence: TGTGCCAGCAGTGAACGGACAGAAAATGAAAAACTGTTTTTT. Protein sequence: CASSERTENEKLFF. The genes are TRBV25-1 and TRBJ1-4; TRBD1 might be the D (6 bases). Germline CDR1 MGHDK, CDR2 SYGVNS. The CDR3 consists of 14 residues. The ends were cut back, 2 bases at V and 5 bases at J, with 9 bases in the middle.

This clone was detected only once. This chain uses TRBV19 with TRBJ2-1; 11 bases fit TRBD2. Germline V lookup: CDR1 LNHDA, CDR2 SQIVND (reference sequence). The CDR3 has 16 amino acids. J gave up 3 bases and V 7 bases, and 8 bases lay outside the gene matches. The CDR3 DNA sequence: TGTGCCAGTACGACACTAGCGGGAGCAGTCTACAATGAGCAGTTCTTC. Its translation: CASTTLAGAVYNEQFF.

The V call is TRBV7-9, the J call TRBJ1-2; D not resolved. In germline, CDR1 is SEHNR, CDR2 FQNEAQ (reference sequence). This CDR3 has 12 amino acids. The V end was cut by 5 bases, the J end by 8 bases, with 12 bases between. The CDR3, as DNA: TGTGCCAGCAGCCTAGTACTACCCGGCTACACCTTC. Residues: CASSLVLPGYTF.

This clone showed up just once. Written as DNA, the CDR3 is TGCGCCAGCAGCTTGGGAAAGGTTCGCCGGGGAGATACGCAGTATTTT. It encodes CASSLGKVRRGDTQYF. The chain joins TRBV5-1 to TRBJ2-3, with a tentative D call TRBD2 (5 bases). The CDR3 contains 16 residues. Germline CDR1 is SGHRS and CDR2 is YFSETQ. V dropped 0 bases and J dropped 5 bases, with 16 bases sitting between them.

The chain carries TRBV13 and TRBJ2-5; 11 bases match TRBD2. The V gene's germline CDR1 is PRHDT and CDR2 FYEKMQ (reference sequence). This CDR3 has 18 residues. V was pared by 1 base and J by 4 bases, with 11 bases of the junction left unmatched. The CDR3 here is CASSLERLAGGLGETQYF. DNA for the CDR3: TGTGCCAGCAGCTTAGAAAGGCTAGCGGGGGGCCTCGGAGAGACCCAGTACTTC. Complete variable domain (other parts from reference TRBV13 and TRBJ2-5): AAGVIQSPRHLIKEKRETATLKCYPIPRHDTVYWYQQGPGQDPQFLISFYEKMQSDKGSIPDRFSAQQFSDYHSELNMSSLELGDSALYFCASSLERLAGGLGETQYFGPGTRLLVL.

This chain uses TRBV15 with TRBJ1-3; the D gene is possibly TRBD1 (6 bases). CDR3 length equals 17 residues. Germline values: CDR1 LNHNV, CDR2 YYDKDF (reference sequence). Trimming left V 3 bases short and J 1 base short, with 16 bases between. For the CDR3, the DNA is TGTGCCACCAGCAGCTACAGGGAGATGTCTTCTGGAAACACCATATATTTT. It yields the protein CATSSYREMSSGNTIYF.

This CDR3 is CASSVALRNTGELFF. CDR3 in DNA: TGTGCCAGCAGCGTAGCCCTAAGGAACACCGGGGAGCTGTTTTTT. The rearrangement links TRBV9 to TRBJ2-2; unclear D gene. Germline-derived CDR1 and CDR2 are SGDLS and YYNGEE. V dropped 0 bases and J dropped 1 base, with 7 bases sitting between them. The CDR3 loop spans 15 amino acids.

CDR3 DNA: TGTGCCAGTAGTATAGAGGGAGGCACAAACTATGGCTACACCTTC. This sequence encodes CASSIEGGTNYGYTF. J is TRBJ1-2 and V is TRBV19; D gene uncertain. Germline loops: CDR1 LNHDA, CDR2 SQIVND (reference sequence). There are 15 residues in the CDR3. The V and J ends lost 0 bases and 2 bases respectively, with 10 bases between them.

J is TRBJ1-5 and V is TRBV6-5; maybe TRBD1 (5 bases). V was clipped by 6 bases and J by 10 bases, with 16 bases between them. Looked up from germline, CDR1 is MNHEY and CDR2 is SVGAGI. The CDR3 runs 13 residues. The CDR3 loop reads CASSQPGRSPQHF. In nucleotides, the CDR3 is TGTGCCAGCAGCCAACCGGGACGGAGCCCCCAGCATTTT.

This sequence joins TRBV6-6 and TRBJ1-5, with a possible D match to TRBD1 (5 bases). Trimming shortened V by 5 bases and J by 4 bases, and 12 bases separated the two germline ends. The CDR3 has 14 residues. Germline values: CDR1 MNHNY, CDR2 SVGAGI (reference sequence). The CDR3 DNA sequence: TGTGCCAGCAGTGGCTCGGGGGGAAATCAGCCCCAGCATTTT. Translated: CASSGSGGNQPQHF.

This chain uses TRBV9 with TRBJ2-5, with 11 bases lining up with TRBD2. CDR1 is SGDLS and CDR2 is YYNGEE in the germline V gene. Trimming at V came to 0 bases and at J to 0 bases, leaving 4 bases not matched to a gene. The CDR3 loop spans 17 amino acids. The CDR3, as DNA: TGTGCCAGCAGCGTAGATACTAGCGGGGGTTACCAAGAGACCCAGTACTTC. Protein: CASSVDTSGGYQETQYF.

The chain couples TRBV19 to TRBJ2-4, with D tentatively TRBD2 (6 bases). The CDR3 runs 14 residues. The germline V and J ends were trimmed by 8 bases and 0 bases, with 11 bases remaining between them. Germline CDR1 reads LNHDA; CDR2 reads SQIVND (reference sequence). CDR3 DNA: TGTGCCAGTTCTACGGGGGTAGCCAAAAACATTCAGTACTTC. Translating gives CASSTGVAKNIQYF.

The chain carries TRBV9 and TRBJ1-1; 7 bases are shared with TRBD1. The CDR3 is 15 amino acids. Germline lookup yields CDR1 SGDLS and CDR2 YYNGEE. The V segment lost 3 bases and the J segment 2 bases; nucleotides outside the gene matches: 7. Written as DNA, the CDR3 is TGTGCCAGCAGCGAAACCTCAGGGGGTAACACTGAAGCTTTCTTT. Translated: CASSETSGGNTEAFF.

CDR3 DNA sequence: TGTGCCAGCAGCCTAGGATTTGAGCAGTTCTTC. It yields the protein CASSLGFEQFF. The genes are TRBV7-3 and TRBJ2-1, with no clear D. This CDR3 has 11 amino acids. Trimming left V 5 bases short and J 9 bases short, with 8 bases between. Germline V lookup: CDR1 SGHTA, CDR2 FQGTGA.

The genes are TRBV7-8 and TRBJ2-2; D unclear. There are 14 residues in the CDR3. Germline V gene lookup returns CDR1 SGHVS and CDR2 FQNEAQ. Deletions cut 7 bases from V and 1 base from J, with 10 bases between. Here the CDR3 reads CASTRIQNTGELFF. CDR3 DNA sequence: TGTGCCAGCACCAGAATACAGAACACCGGGGAGCTGTTTTTT.

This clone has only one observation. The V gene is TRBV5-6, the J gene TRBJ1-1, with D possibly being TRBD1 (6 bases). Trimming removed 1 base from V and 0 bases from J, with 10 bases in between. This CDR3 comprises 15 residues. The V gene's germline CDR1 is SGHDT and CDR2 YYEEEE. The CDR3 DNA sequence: TGTGCCAGCAGCTTGTTAACAGGGATGAACACTGAAGCTTTCTTT. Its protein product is CASSLLTGMNTEAFF.

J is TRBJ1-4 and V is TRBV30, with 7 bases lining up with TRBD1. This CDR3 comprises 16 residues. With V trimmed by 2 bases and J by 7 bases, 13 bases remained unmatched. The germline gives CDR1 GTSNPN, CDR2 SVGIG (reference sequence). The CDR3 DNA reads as TGTGCCTGGAGTCGGCCTAGGGGGCTTCTGAGTGAAAAACTGTTTTTT. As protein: CAWSRPRGLLSEKLFF.

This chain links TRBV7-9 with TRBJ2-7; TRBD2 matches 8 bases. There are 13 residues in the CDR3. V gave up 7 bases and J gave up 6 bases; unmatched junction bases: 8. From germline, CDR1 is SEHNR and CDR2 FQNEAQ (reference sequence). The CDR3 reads CASMGRAGGEQYF. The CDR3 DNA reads TGTGCCAGCATGGGCAGGGCGGGGGGCGAGCAGTACTTC.

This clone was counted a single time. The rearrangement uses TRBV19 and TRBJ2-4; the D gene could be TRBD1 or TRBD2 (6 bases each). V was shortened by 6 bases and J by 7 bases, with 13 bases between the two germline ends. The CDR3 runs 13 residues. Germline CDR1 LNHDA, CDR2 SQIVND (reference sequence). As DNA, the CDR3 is TGTGCCAGTAGCCCCCCGGGGGCGAACATTCAGTACTTC. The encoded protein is CASSPPGANIQYF.

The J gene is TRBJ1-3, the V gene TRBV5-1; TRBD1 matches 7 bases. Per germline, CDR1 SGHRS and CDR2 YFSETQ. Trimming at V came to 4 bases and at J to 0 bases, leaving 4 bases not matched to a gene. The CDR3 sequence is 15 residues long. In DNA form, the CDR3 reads TGCGCCAGCAGCGCCGGGACAGCCTCTGGAAACACCATATATTTT. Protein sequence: CASSAGTASGNTIYF.

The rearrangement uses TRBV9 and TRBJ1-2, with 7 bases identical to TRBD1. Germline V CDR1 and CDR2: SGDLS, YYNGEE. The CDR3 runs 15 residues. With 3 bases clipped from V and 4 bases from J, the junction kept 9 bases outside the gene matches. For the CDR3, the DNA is TGTGCCAGCAGCGAGGGACAGCTTGACCCCTATGGCTACACCTTC. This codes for CASSEGQLDPYGYTF.

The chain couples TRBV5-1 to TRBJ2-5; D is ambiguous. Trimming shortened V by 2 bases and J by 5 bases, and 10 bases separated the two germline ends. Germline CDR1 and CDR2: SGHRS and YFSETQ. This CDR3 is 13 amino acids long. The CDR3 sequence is CASSFKGPETQYF. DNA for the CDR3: TGCGCCAGCAGCTTTAAAGGGCCCGAGACCCAGTACTTC.

As DNA, the CDR3 is TGTGCCAGCAGCTGGTTACCGGGACAACCTAATTCACCCCTCCACTTT. Protein product: CASSWLPGQPNSPLHF. The chain has TRBV7-9 and TRBJ1-6, with a possible D match to TRBD1 (6 bases). V shed 4 bases and J shed 6 bases, with 16 bases lying between them. Germline lookup yields CDR1 SEHNR and CDR2 FQNEAQ (reference sequence). The CDR3 contains 16 residues.